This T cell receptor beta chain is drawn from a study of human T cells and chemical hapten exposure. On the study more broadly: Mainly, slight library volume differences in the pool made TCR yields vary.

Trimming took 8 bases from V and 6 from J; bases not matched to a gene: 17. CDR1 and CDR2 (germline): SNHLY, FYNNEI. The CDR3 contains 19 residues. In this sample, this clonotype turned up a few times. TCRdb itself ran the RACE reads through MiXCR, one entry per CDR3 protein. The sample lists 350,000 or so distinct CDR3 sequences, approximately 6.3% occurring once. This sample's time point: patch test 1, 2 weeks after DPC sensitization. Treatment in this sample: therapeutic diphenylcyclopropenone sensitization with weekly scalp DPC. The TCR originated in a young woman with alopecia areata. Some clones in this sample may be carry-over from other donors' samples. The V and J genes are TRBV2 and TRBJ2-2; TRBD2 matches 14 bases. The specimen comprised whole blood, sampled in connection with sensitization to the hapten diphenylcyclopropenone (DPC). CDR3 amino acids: CASSRMRLAGGRSPGELFF. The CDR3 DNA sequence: TGTGCCAGCTCCCGTATGAGACTAGCGGGGGGGCGATCCCCCGGGGAGCTGTTTTTT.